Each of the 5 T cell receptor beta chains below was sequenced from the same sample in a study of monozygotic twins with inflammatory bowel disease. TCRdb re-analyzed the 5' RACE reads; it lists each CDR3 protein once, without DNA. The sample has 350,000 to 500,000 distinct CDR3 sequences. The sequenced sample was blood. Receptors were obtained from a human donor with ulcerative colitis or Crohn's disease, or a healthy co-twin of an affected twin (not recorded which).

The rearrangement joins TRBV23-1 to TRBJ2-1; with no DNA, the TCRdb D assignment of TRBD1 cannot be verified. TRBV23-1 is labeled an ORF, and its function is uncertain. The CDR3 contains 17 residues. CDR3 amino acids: CASSQSGTGGLYNEQFF.

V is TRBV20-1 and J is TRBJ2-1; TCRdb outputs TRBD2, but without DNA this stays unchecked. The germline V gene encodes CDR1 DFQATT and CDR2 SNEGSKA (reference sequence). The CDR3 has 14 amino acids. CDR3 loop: CSARRGGEAQKQFF.

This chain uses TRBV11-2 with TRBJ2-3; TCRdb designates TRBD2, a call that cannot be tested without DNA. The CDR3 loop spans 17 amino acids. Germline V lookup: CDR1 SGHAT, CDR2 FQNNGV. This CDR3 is CASSLSPREGHTDTQYF.

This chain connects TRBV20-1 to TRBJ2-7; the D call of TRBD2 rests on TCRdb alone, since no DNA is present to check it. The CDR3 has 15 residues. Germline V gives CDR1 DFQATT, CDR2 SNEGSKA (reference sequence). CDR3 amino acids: CSAYYGTSGKYEQYF.

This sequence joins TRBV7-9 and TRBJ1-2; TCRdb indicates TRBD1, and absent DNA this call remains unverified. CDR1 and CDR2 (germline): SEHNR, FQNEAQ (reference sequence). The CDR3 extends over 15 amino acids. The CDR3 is CASSPGTGHNYGYTF.